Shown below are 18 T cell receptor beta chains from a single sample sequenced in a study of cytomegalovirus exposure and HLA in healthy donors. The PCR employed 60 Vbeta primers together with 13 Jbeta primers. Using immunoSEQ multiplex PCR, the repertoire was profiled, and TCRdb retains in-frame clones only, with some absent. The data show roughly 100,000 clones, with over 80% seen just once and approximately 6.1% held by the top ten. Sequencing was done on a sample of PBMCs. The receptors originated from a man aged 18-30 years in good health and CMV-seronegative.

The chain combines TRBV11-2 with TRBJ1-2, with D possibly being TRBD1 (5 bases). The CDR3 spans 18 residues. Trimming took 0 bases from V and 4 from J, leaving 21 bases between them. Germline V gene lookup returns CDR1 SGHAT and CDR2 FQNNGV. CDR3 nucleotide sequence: TGTGCCAGCAGCTTAGAACATAGGCCCCAGGGTTCGGTCTATGGCTACACCTTC. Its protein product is CASSLEHRPQGSVYGYTF.

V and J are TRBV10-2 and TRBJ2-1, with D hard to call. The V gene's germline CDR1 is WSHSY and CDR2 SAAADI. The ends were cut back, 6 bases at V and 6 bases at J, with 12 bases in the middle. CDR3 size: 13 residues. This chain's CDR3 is CASRPRATNEQFF. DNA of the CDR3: TGCGCCAGCAGGCCTCGAGCGACCAATGAGCAGTTCTTC.

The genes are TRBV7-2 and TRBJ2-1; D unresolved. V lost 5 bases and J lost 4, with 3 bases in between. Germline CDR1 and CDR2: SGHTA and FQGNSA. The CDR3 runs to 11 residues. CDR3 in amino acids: CASSPYNEQFF. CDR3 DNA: TGTGCCAGCAGCCCATACAATGAGCAGTTCTTC.

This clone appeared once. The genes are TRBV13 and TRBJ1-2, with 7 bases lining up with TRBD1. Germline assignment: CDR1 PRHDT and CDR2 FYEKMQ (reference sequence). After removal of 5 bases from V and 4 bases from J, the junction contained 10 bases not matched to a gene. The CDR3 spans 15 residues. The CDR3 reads CASSVTGALFYGYTF. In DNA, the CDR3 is TGTGCCAGCAGCGTTACAGGGGCTCTATTCTATGGCTACACCTTC.

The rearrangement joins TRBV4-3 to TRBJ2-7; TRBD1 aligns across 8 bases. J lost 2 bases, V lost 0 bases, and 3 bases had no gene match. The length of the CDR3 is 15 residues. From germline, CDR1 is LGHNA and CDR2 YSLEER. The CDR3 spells CASSQDGTGTYEQYF. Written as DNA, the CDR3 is TGCGCCAGCAGCCAAGATGGGACAGGTACCTACGAGCAGTACTTC.

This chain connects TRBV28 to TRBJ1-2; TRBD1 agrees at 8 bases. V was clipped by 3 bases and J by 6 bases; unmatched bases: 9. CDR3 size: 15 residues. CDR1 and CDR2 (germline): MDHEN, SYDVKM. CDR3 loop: CASSFGRGPNHGYTF. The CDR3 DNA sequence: TGTGCCAGCAGTTTCGGCAGGGGGCCAAATCATGGCTACACCTTC.

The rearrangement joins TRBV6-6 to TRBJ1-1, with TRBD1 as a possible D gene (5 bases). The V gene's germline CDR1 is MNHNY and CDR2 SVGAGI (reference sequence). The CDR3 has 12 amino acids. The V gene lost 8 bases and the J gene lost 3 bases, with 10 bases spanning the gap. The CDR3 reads CASWGGDTEAFF. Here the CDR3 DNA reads TGTGCCAGCTGGGGGGGGGACACTGAAGCTTTCTTT.

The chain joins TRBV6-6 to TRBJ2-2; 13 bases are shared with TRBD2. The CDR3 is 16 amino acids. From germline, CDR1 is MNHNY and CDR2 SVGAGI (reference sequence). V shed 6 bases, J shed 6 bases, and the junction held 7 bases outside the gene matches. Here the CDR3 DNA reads TGTGCCAGCAGCAACGGACTAGCGGGAGATCCCGGGGAGCTGTTTTTT. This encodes CASSNGLAGDPGELFF.

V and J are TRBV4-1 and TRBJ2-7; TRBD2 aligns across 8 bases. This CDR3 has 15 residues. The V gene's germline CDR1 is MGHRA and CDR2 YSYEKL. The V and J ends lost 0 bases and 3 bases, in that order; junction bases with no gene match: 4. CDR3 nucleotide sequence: TGCGCCAGCAGCCAAGAGAGCGGGAGCAGCTACGAGCAGTACTTC. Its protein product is CASSQESGSSYEQYF.

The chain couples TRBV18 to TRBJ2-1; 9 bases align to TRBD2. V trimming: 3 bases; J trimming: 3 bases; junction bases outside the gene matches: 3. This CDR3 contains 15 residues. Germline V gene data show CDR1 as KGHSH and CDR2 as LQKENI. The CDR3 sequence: CASSPIAGDYNEQFF. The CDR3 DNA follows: TGTGCCAGCTCACCTATAGCGGGAGACTACAATGAGCAGTTCTTC.

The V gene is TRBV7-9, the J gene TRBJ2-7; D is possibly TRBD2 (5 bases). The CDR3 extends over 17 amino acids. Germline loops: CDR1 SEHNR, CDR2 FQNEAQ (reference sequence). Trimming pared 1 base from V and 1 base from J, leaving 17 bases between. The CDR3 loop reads CASSLDTGRPGSYEQYF. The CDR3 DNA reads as TGTGCCAGCAGCTTAGATACTGGCAGACCGGGGTCCTACGAGCAGTACTTC.

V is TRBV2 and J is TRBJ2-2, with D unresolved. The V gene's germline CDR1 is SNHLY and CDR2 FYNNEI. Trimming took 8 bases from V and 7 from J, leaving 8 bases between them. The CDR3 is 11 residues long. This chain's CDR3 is CASLVGGELFF. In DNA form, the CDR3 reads TGTGCCAGCCTAGTCGGCGGGGAGCTGTTTTTT.

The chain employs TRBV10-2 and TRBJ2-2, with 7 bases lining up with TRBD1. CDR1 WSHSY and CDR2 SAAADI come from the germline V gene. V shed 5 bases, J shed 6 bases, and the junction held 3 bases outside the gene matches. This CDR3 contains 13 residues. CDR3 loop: CASSNRGPGELFF. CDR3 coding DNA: TGCGCCAGCAGTAACAGGGGACCCGGGGAGCTGTTTTTT.

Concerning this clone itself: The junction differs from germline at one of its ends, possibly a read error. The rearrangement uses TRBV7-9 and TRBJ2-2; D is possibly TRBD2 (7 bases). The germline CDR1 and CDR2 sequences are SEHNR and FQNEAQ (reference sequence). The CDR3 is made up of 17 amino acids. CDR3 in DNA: TGTTCCAGCAGACTAGGGGGGGAAGTTAGCCCCACCGGGGAGCTGTTTTTT. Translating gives CSSRLGGEVSPTGELFF.

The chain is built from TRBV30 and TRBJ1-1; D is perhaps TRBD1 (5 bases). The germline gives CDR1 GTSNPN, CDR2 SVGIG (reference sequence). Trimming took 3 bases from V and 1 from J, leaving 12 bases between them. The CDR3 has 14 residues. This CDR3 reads CAWSPGVGNTEAFF. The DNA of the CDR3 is TGTGCCTGGAGCCCGGGGGTAGGGAACACTGAAGCTTTCTTT.

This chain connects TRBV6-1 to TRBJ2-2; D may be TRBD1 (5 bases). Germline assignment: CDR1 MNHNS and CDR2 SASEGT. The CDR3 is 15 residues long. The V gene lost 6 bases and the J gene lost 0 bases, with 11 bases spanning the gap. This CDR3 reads CASSVMTANTGELFF. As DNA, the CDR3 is TGTGCCAGCAGCGTAATGACAGCGAACACCGGGGAGCTGTTTTTT.

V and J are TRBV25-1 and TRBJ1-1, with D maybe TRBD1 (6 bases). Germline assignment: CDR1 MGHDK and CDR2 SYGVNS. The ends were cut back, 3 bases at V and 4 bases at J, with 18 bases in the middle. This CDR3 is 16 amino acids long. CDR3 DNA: TGTGCCAGCAGTGACCCTAACACAGGGTCGGTCACTGAAGCTTTCTTT. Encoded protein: CASSDPNTGSVTEAFF. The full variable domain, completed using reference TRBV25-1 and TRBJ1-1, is EADIYQTPRYLVIGTGKKITLECSQTMGHDKMYWYQQDPGMELHLIHYSYGVNSTEKGDLSSESTVSRIRTEHFPLTLESARPSHTSQYLCASSDPNTGSVTEAFFGQGTRLTVV.

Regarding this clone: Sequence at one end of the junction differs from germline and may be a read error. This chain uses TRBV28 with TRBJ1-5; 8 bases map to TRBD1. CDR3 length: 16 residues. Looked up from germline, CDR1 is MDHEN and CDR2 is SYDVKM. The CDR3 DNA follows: TGTGCCGGCAGTCCAATGGACAGGGTCAGCAATCAGCCCCAGCATTTT. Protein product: CAGSPMDRVSNQPQHF.